This passage covers 7 T cell receptor beta chains from one sample sequenced in a study of blood T cell repertoires in COVID-19. The assay was immunoSEQ multiplex PCR, and TCRdb's table has in-frame clones only and misses some. Of some 67,000 clones listed, approximately 87% were seen once; the top ten hold roughly 1.2%. The sample comprised peripheral blood. These receptors all stem from a woman aged 60 to 75 with acute or convalescent COVID-19.

The gene calls are TRBV5-1 and TRBJ1-2, with D possibly matching TRBD1 (5 bases). The ends were cut back, 4 bases at V and 8 bases at J, with 18 bases in the middle. Per germline, CDR1 SGHRS and CDR2 YFSETQ. The length of the CDR3 is 14 residues. CDR3 nucleotides: TGCGCCAGCAGCGTGGAAGGGGCTGGGCAGGGCTACACCTTC. Protein sequence: CASSVEGAGQGYTF.

J is TRBJ2-7 and V is TRBV7-2, with 8 bases identical to TRBD2. CDR1 and CDR2 (germline): SGHTA, FQGNSA. V lost 1 base, J lost 7 bases, and 12 bases stayed unmatched. The CDR3 spans 16 residues. CDR3 residues: CASSLDGSGGPWEQYV. CDR3 in DNA: TGTGCCAGCAGCTTAGACGGATCGGGAGGGCCGTGGGAGCAGTACGTC.

V is TRBV5-1 and J is TRBJ2-2; tentative D call: TRBD2 (6 bases). CDR1 is SGHRS, CDR2 YFSETQ, per germline. V lost 5 bases to trimming and J lost 4 bases, with 15 bases between them. The CDR3 is 15 amino acids. CDR3 region: CASRGLWGSTGELFF. The CDR3 DNA sequence: TGCGCCAGCAGAGGACTATGGGGGAGCACCGGGGAGCTGTTTTTT.

V is TRBV5-1 and J is TRBJ2-1; 13 nucleotides agree with TRBD2. CDR1 and CDR2 from the germline V gene are SGHRS and YFSETQ. J lost 0 bases, V lost 2 bases, and 2 bases had no gene match. This CDR3 region has 17 residues. The DNA of the CDR3 is TGCGCCAGCAGCTTCCGGACTAGCGGGAGCTCCTACAATGAGCAGTTCTTC. Residues: CASSFRTSGSSYNEQFF. The full variable domain, rest sourced from reference TRBV5-1 and TRBJ2-1, is KAGVTQTPRYLIKTRGQQVTLSCSPISGHRSVSWYQQTPGQGLQFLFEYFSETQRNKGNFPGRFSGRQFSNSRSEMNVSTLELGDSALYLCASSFRTSGSSYNEQFFGPGTRLTVL.

The chain recombines TRBV6-1 with TRBJ2-3; 10 nucleotides line up with TRBD2. The CDR3 is made up of 17 amino acids. Per the germline V gene, CDR1 is MNHNS and CDR2 is SASEGT. Trimming took 2 bases from V and 3 from J; bases not matched to a gene: 8. CDR3: CASSEFGSGGATDTQYF. The CDR3 nucleotides are TGTGCCAGCAGTGAATTCGGCAGCGGGGGGGCAACAGATACGCAGTATTTT.

V gene TRBV19 combines with J gene TRBJ2-1; TRBD2 agrees at 15 bases. In germline, CDR1 is LNHDA, CDR2 SQIVND (reference sequence). CDR3 length: 15 residues. V dropped 3 bases and J dropped 9; count of bases not matched to a gene: 3. The CDR3 loop is CASSIRTSGRVEQFF. The DNA of the CDR3 is TGTGCCAGTAGTATCAGGACTAGCGGGAGGGTTGAGCAGTTCTTC.

CDR3 bases: TGTGCCAGTAGTATGGCCGGGGTTGGGATTCAGCCCCAGCATTTT. It yields the protein CASSMAGVGIQPQHF. The rearrangement links TRBV19 to TRBJ1-5; no firm D call. V was cut by 3 bases and J by 6 bases, with 15 bases left in between. CDR3 length: 15 amino acids. Germline-derived CDR1 and CDR2 are LNHDA and SQIVND (reference sequence).